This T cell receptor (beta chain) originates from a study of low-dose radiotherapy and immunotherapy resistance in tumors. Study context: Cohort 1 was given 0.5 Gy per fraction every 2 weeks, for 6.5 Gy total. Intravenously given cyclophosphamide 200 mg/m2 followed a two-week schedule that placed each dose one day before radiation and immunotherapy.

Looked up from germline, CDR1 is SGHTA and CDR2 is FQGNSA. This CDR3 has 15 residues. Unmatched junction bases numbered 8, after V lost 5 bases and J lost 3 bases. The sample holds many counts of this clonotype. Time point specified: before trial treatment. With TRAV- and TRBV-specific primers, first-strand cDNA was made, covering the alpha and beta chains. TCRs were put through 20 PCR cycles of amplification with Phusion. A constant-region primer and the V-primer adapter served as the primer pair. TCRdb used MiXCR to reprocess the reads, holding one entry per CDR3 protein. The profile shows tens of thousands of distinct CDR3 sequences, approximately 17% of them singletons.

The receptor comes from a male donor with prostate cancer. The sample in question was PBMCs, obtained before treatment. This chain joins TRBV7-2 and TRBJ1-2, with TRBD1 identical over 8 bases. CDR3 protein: CASSPRQGAYYGYTF. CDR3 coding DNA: TGTGCCAGCAGCCCTCGCCAGGGGGCTTACTATGGCTACACCTTC.